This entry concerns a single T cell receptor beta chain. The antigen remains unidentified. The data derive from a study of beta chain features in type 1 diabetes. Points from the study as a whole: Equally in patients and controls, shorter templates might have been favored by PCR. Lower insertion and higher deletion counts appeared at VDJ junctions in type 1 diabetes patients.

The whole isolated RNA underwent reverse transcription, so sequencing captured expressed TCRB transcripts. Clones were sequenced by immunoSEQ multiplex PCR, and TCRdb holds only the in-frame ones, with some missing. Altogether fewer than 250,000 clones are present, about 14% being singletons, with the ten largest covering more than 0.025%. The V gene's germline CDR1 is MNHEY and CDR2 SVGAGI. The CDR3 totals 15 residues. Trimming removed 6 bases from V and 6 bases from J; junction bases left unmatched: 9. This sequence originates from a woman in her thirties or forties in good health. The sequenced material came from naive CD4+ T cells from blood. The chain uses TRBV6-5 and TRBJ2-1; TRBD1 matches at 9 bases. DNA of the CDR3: TGTGCCAGCAGGGTACAGGGGGCCCCGTCCAATGAGCAGTTCTTC. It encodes CASRVQGAPSNEQFF.